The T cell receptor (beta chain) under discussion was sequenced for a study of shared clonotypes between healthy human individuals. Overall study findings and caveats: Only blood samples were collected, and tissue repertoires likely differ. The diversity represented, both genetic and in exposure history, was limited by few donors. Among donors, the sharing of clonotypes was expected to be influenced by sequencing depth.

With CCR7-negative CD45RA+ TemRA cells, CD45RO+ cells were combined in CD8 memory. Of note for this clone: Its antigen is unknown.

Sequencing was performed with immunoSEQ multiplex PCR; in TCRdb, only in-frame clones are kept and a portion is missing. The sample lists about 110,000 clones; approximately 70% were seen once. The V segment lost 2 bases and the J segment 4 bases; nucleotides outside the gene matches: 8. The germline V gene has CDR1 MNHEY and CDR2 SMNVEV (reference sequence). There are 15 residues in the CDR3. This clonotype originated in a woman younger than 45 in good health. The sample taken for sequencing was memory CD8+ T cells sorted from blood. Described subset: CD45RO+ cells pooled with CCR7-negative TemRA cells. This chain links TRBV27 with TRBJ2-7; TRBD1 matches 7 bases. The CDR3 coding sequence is TGTGCCAGCAGTTTAAATCCCGGGACAGATTACGAGCAGTACTTC. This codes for CASSLNPGTDYEQYF.